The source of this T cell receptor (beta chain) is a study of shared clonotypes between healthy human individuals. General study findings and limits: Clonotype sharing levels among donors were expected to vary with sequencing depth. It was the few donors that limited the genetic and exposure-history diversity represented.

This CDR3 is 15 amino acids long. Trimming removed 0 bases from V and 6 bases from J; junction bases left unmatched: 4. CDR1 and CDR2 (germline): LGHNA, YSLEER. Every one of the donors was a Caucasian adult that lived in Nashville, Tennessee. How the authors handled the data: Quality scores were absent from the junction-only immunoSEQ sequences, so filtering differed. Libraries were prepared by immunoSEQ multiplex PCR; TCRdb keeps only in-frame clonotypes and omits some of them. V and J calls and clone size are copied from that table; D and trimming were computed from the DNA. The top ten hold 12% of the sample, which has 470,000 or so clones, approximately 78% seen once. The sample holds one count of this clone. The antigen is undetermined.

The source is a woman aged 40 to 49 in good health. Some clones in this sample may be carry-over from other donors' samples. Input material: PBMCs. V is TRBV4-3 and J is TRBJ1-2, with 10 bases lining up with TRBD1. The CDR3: CASSQETGTGDGYTF. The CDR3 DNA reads TGCGCCAGCAGCCAAGAAACCGGGACAGGGGATGGCTACACCTTC.